The entry below describes one T cell receptor beta chain. This clone's antigen is unknown. From each donor, an approximately 2.7 ml peripheral blood sample was collected into PAXgene tubes and kept at -80 degrees C. Total RNA was isolated from whole blood with the PAXgene blood miRNA kit on an automated QIAcube, without T cell sorting. Peripheral blood from monozygotic twin pairs concordant or discordant for inflammatory bowel disease was subjected to deep TCRalpha and TCRbeta repertoire profiling with unique molecular barcoding. Smoking habits were recorded for all twin pairs, and each individual was classified as a current, former or never smoker. Libraries were constructed by 5' RACE. Each TCR library was prepared from around 3.5 ug of total RNA. For each sample, cDNA synthesis with SMARTScribe reverse transcriptase was split into eight separate reactions. During cDNA synthesis, template switching introduced unique molecular identifiers that contained a 6-nucleotide sample barcode. TCRalpha and TCRbeta cDNA was amplified by two nested PCRs of 16 and 9 cycles, with bead purification after each PCR. Before amplification, cDNA was treated with uracil DNA-glycosylase and purified using the QIAquick PCR purification kit. The second PCR was the step at which Illumina TruSeq-compatible adapters and sample-specific barcodes were added. TapeStation and Qubit were used to check library quality and concentration, and approximately 5 ng of each library went into the pool. Sequencing of pooled libraries was carried out on an Illumina HiSeq2500 single-index Rapid Run using 2 x 100 bp reads and custom sequencing primers. The published analysis was carried out like this. MiGEC version 1.2.6 was used for UMI-based consensus assembly to correct PCR and sequencing errors. V(D)J alignment, clonotype assembly and CDR3 extraction were performed with MiXCR version 2.1.1. To normalise gene usage, clonotype sharing and MAIT/NKT TCR abundance, the top 1000, 10 000 and 20 000 clonotypes in each sample were analysed. Diversity was computed as the inverse Simpson index with the vegan R package after downsampling to 27 000 UMIs. Paired Mann-Whitney U tests were applied to discordant twin pairs, and Benjamini-Hochberg correction was used for multiple testing. Each CDR3 protein sequence appears as one entry after TCRdb reprocessed the reads, and no DNA is included. What appears here as the V and J calls and clone size reflects TCRdb's work, not the paper's. The sample's table covers some 440,000 distinct CDR3 sequences. The top ten hold 2.4% of the sample.

The sample is drawn from a study of monozygotic twins with inflammatory bowel disease (dated by TCRdb to the late 2010s). With regard to the full study: A total of approximately 28 monozygotic twin pairs were included in the full study, comprising nine German pairs (four IBD-concordant, five IBD-discordant) and 19 IBD-discordant Danish pairs. The search for disease-associated traits relied mainly on comparing IBD patients with their genetically identical healthy co-twins within discordant pairs. Each individual had, on average, about 151 000 unique TCRalpha sequences and 181 000 unique TCRbeta sequences available for analysis. Points the paper makes about the study in general: The results gave no support for a single strong signal or clonotype linked to IBD. Because patients received different immunosuppressive treatments, the repertoires may have picked up extra background noise and variability between individuals. Repertoire similarity did not differ between concordant and discordant twins, possibly due to limited statistical power. Fewer clonotypes were shared with other individuals by IBD patients than by healthy twins, most markedly in patients showing signs of disease activity. The analysis was unable to tell different T cell subtypes apart. TCRbeta repertoire diversity, by inverse Simpson index, was decreased in IBD patients compared with their healthy co-twins.

The CDR3 measures 15 amino acids from cysteine to phenylalanine. No DNA is given. CDR1 and CDR2 (MNHNS, SASEGT) derive from the germline V gene. The sequence derives from a human donor with ulcerative colitis or Crohn's disease, or a healthy co-twin of an affected twin (not recorded which). The chain is assembled from TRBV6-1 and TRBJ2-3. Sequencing was carried out using blood. The encoded CDR3 is CASSPYGIPTDTQYF.